The following is a T cell receptor beta chain sequence with its context. This clonotype was counted only a few times. Its antigen specificity is not known. Qualities for individual bases were not recorded, and no much larger clone is one base off. This sample is drawn from a study of naive and memory T cell subsets (dated 2017 in TCRdb). Context from the whole study: An open-source, UMI-based TCR alpha and beta sequencing pipeline was applied to sorted naive and memory peripheral blood T cell subsets. Complete agreement was observed between the functional CMV T cell responses and the IgG serology results. RNA was DNase-treated and reverse transcribed with TCR constant-region primers, mostly using SuperScript III. Broad study findings and their caveats: After error correction, only a single occurrence was seen for over 85% of naive TCR sequences, so much steeper abundance distributions were produced than in memory subsets. TCR abundance followed a power law whose exponent differed between naive and memory subsets but was consistent across the three individuals. A few larger clonotypes were found in naive repertoires, especially CD8, and these larger clonotypes were possibly memory cells re-expressing CD45RA. RNA-based TCR counts may be influenced by expression changes linked to T cell activation and differentiation. The repertoire findings for the naive and memory subsets could not be validated against a ground truth because none was available. Gini index rose and Shannon and inverse Simpson diversity fell from naive through CM, EM and EMRA in both CD4 and CD8 cells. A clonotype was defined as a single alpha or beta chain sequence rather than as a paired alpha/beta receptor.

Libraries were built with UMI-ligation and nested PCR. To cover both TRBC1 and TRBC2, the beta constant-region primer consisted of an equimolar mix of two oligonucleotides. The ligated cDNA went through four rounds of PCR with nested alpha and beta constant-region primers together with the SP2 primer. A single-stranded oligonucleotide carrying the SP2 primer and a 12-nucleotide UMI was ligated to the 3' end of the cDNA by T4 RNA ligase 1. The ligation reaction was incubated at 16°C for about 18-24 hours. PCR2 was typically performed as a SYBR Green qPCR and was stopped at a predetermined threshold so that over-amplification was prevented. Every purification after the first one was done using Agencourt AMPure XP magnetic beads. Library amounts were measured by Qubit and library quality was assessed on a TapeStation, where the main peak was expected at around 650 bp. Sequencing of the pooled libraries was done on an Illumina MiSeq using v2 2x251 paired-end kits, which typically yielded roughly 0.95-2.3 million reads per sample. Libraries were pooled at around 4 nM per sample, and roughly 5-8% PhiX was added to improve cluster recognition. The authors' pipeline ran thus. FASTQ reads processed by Demultiplexor were assigned V and J genes by Decombinator through tag matching that tolerated a single base-pair mismatch. UMIs were used by Collapsinator to correct both sequencing errors and frequency errors arising from PCR heterogeneity. TCRs were translated and CDR3s were extracted from the conserved cysteine to the FGXG phenylalanine by CDR3Translator, with non-productive sequences being flagged. Gini, Shannon entropy and inverse Simpson indices were calculated on repertoires that had been subsampled to equal numbers of UMI-defined TCRs. Within the linear range, a power law was fitted to clonotype abundance distributions using maximum likelihood. Similar UMI counts, unique TCR numbers and clonal distributions were obtained with the pipeline and with MIGEC on one naive CD8 sample. In one analysis, naive TCRs that were also found in any memory subset of the same donor were excluded from the naive repertoire. A set of some 7,000 CMV-associated CDR3 sequences, compiled from VDJdb and a published dataset, was used to search the repertoires. The public sequencing data were trimmed at Q25 with fastp and processed into clonotypes with MiXCR by TCRdb, which kept only in-frame beta chains. Each CDR3 protein gets just one entry, which takes the most common genes and DNA from the rows behind it. None of the V and J calls come from the authors' own analysis; TCRdb made them. Here the sample has 85,000 to 130,000 distinct CDR3 sequences; roughly 14% occur a single time. The ten most abundant clones make up roughly 3.1% of the sample.

V and J are trimmed by 5 bases and 4 bases, and the gene matches miss 6 bases of the junction. The germline V gene (reference sequence) provides CDR1 SGHNT and CDR2 YYREEE. Including the terminal cysteine and phenylalanine, the CDR3 comprises 15 residues. The DNA shown is the 45-base CDR3, in frame from base 1. From the second PCR step onward, the TCR alpha chain libraries and the TCR beta chain libraries were amplified separately. The CMV status of each donor was determined by measuring IFNgamma production from CD4+ T cells after fresh PBMCs had been stimulated overnight with CMV viral lysate. CD4 T cells were positively selected with Miltenyi beads, followed by positive selection of CD8 T cells from the CD4-negative fraction. Cells were stained for CD3, CD4, CD8, CD45RA, CD27 and a live/dead dye and were sorted on a BD Aria II into four subsets based on CD45RA and CD27. A few healthy volunteers provided blood, and the blood of each volunteer was split into CD4 and CD8 T cells and then into four differentiation subsets. Around 120 ml of peripheral blood was collected from each donor, and PBMC were isolated by Ficoll-Paque PLUS density-gradient centrifugation. After sorting, cells were lysed in RLT buffer, RNA was extracted using a Qiagen RNeasy kit, and the extracted RNA was stored at -80 degrees C.

The rearrangement joined TRBV5-4 to TRBJ2-1, with 10 central nucleotides matching TRBD2. Sequencing was carried out using naive CD8+ T cells from blood. In the paper's terms, the cell subset or site label means: naive T cells, CD45RA high CD27+. The sequence was collected from a human donor in good health. The nucleotide sequence reads as follows: TGTGCCAGCAGGAGAGCGGGGGGGCGGTACAATGAGCAGTTCTTC. Its translation reads: CASRRAGGRYNEQFF.